Listed here are 13 T cell receptor beta chains from one sample, sequenced in a study of cytomegalovirus exposure and HLA in healthy donors. Researchers ran the PCR with 60 Vbeta and 13 Jbeta primers. Method: immunoSEQ multiplex PCR; TCRdb's copy keeps in-frame clones and lacks some. Of 70,000 to 100,000 clones listed, just under 70% were seen once; the top ten hold roughly 2.8%. Sequenced sample: PBMCs. All receptors come from a man aged 45 to 65 in good health and CMV-seronegative.

This chain links TRBV4-3 with TRBJ2-3; 9 positions agree with TRBD2. Germline V gene data show CDR1 as LGHNA and CDR2 as YSLEER. With 4 bases clipped from V and 4 bases from J, the junction kept 3 bases outside the gene matches. This CDR3 spans 14 amino acids. The CDR3 sequence: CASSPRTSADTQYF. CDR3 nucleotides: TGCGCCAGCAGCCCCCGGACTAGCGCAGATACGCAGTATTTT.

The chain has TRBV4-2 and TRBJ2-7; D remains unclear. Per germline, CDR1 LGHNA and CDR2 YNFKEQ. Trimming took off 1 base at V and 0 bases at J, with 10 bases between the two ends. The CDR3 runs to 15 residues. The CDR3 DNA follows: TGTGCCAGCAGCCAAGCTGGGCAGTTCTCCTACGAGCAGTACTTC. As protein: CASSQAGQFSYEQYF.

V and J are TRBV11-3 and TRBJ2-5; D gene uncertain. Looked up from germline, CDR1 is SGHNT and CDR2 is YENEEA. V was cut by 2 bases and J by 0 bases, with 7 bases left in between. CDR3 size: 14 residues. CDR3 region: CASSLNADQETQYF. The DNA for the CDR3 is TGTGCCAGCAGCTTAAATGCGGACCAAGAGACCCAGTACTTC. The entire variable domain, with the rest obtained from reference TRBV11-3 and TRBJ2-5, is as follows: EAGVVQSPRYKIIEKKQPVAFWCNPISGHNTLYWYLQNLGQGPELLIRYENEEAVDDSQLPKDRFSAERLKGVDSTLKIQPAELGDSAVYLCASSLNADQETQYFGPGTRLLVL.

This chain joins TRBV5-1 and TRBJ2-3, with 11 positions matching TRBD1. The ends lost 4 bases at V and 4 bases at J; junction bases unmatched: 8. Germline-derived CDR1 and CDR2 are SGHRS and YFSETQ. The CDR3 is 16 amino acids. The CDR3 DNA reads TGCGCCAGCAGCCCGGGCGGGACAGGGGGTTCAGATACGCAGTATTTT. It codes for CASSPGGTGGSDTQYF.

V usage is TRBV29-1 and J usage is TRBJ2-7; 11 nucleotides agree with TRBD1. This CDR3 has 13 amino acids. The germline V gene has CDR1 SQVTM and CDR2 ANQGSEA. J gave up 5 bases and V 6 bases, and 6 bases lay outside the gene matches. The CDR3 protein is CSVGTGGDHEQYF. CDR3 nucleotides: TGCAGCGTGGGGACAGGGGGGGACCACGAGCAGTACTTC.

This sequence joins TRBV7-3 and TRBJ2-5; TRBD2 matches at 9 bases. This CDR3 contains 14 residues. Germline assignment: CDR1 SGHTA and CDR2 FQGTGA. Trimming took 5 bases from V and 2 from J; bases not matched to a gene: 3. CDR3: CASSRSGGQETQYF. CDR3 sequence (DNA): TGTGCCAGCAGCCGAAGCGGGGGGCAAGAGACCCAGTACTTC.

V usage is TRBV6-1 and J usage is TRBJ2-1; TRBD2 matches 16 bases. Germline V gene sequence: CDR1 MNHNS, CDR2 SASEGT. V trimming: 6 bases; J trimming: 9 bases; junction bases outside the gene matches: 5. CDR3 length: 15 residues. CDR3 sequence: CASSRGLAGGVEQFF. In DNA form, the CDR3 reads TGTGCCAGCAGCCGGGGACTAGCGGGAGGGGTTGAGCAGTTCTTC.

The chain couples TRBV5-6 to TRBJ1-3; 9 bases agree with TRBD1. V lost 3 bases to trimming and J lost 2 bases; unmatched junction nucleotides: 0. CDR1 and CDR2 from the germline V gene are SGHDT and YYEEEE. This CDR3 spans 14 amino acids. The CDR3 region is CASSWDRAGNTIYF. The CDR3 bases are TGTGCCAGCAGCTGGGACAGGGCTGGAAACACCATATATTTT.

CDR3 region: CASSPYRDRSNQPQHF. CDR3 sequence (DNA): TGTGCCAGCTCACCTTACCGGGACAGGAGCAATCAGCCCCAGCATTTT. The chain recombines TRBV18 with TRBJ1-5; 8 positions match TRBD1. Germline V lookup: CDR1 KGHSH, CDR2 LQKENI. The CDR3 loop spans 16 amino acids. Trimming removed 3 bases from V and 1 base from J; junction bases left unmatched: 5.

This clone was recorded a few times. J is TRBJ2-5 and V is TRBV6-6; TRBD1 matches at 7 bases. The CDR3 covers 16 residues. Trimming at V came to 8 bases and at J to 5 bases, leaving 17 bases not matched to a gene. Germline values: CDR1 MNHNY, CDR2 SVGAGI (reference sequence). The chain's CDR3 is CASADSKGGNWETQYF. The CDR3 DNA follows: TGTGCCAGCGCTGATAGTAAAGGGGGCAATTGGGAGACCCAGTACTTC.

V gene TRBV4-2 combines with J gene TRBJ1-2; D perhaps matches TRBD1 (6 bases). The CDR3 length is 15 residues. Germline V lookup: CDR1 LGHNA, CDR2 YNFKEQ. The germline V and J ends were trimmed by 5 bases and 5 bases, with 18 bases remaining between them. The CDR3 DNA sequence: TGTGCCAGCAGCTCCCAGGACAGCCCCCTTTATGGCTACACCTTC. Amino acid sequence: CASSSQDSPLYGYTF.

The rearrangement uses TRBV27 and TRBJ2-1; tentatively, D is TRBD2 (5 bases). V shed 5 bases and J shed 2 bases, with 13 bases lying between them. Germline CDR1 is MNHEY and CDR2 is SMNVEV (reference sequence). The CDR3 extends over 15 amino acids. CDR3: CASSPEAGAYNEQFF. The CDR3 coding sequence is TGTGCCAGCAGTCCGGAGGCCGGGGCCTACAATGAGCAGTTCTTC.

This clone was detected only once. The chain uses TRBV28 and TRBJ1-5, with D uncertain. CDR1 and CDR2 from the germline V gene are MDHEN and SYDVKM. The CDR3 length is 12 residues. Trimming stripped 3 bases from V and 5 bases from J, with 5 bases between. This CDR3 reads CASSFTDQPQHF. CDR3 nucleotides: TGTGCCAGCAGTTTCACAGATCAGCCCCAGCATTTT.